These T cell receptor beta chains were read from a single sample in a study of Ad26.COV2.S vaccination and SARS-CoV-2 variants. The table came from immunoSEQ multiplex PCR; TCRdb's copy has only in-frame clones and leaves some out. The data contain hundreds of thousands of clones, roughly 81% of them singletons. The input for sequencing was peripheral blood, taken in a trial of Ad26.COV2.S vaccine versus placebo. These receptors were collected from a person aged 18-60 years who received the Ad26.COV2.S COVID-19 vaccine or a placebo. Each CDR3 is given with its conserved first and last residue. The order of the fields is CDR3 DNA, CDR3 protein, D gene, J gene, V gene, clone size. The D gene is left open where the match is weak. Only part of the rows carry a size: once, few, many, or a class if the clone is expanded.

DNA: TGCGCCAGCAGCTATGGACAGGGGGTGTCTGATGAGCAGTTCTTC
CDR3: CASSYGQGVSDEQFF
D: TRBD1
J: TRBJ2-1
V: TRBV5-1
size: NA

DNA: TGTGCCAGCAGCGTACTAGCGGTCACGAACACCGGGGAGCTGTTTTTT
CDR3: CASSVLAVTNTGELFF
D: TRBD2
J: TRBJ2-2
V: TRBV7-7
size: NA

DNA: TGTGCCAGCAGTGAAGAAGGATCCTATGGCTACACCTTC
CDR3: CASSEEGSYGYTF
D: NA
J: TRBJ1-2
V: TRBV6-1
size: NA

DNA: TGCAGCGTTGAAGATGGCTCTGGGGCCAACGTCCTGACTTTC
CDR3: CSVEDGSGANVLTF
D: NA
J: TRBJ2-6
V: TRBV29-1
size: NA

DNA: TGTGCCAGCAGTTACACAGGGGCCTATGGCTACACCTTC
CDR3: CASSYTGAYGYTF
D: TRBD1
J: TRBJ1-2
V: TRBV6-2/TRBV6-3
size: once

DNA: TGCGCCAGCAGCCCCGGGGGGAGCACTGAAGCTTTCTTT
CDR3: CASSPGGSTEAFF
D: NA
J: TRBJ1-1
V: TRBV5-1
size: NA

DNA: TGCAGCGTTGAAGTGGGGCCCTTCGAGCAGTACTTC
CDR3: CSVEVGPFEQYF
D: NA
J: TRBJ2-7
V: TRBV29-1
size: NA

DNA: TGTGCCAGCAGCGAAGCCGGGACTAGTTACAATGAGCAGTTCTTC
CDR3: CASSEAGTSYNEQFF
D: TRBD2
J: TRBJ2-1
V: TRBV3-1/TRBV3-2
size: NA

DNA: TGTGCCAGCAGGACCTCCGGGGAGCTGTTTTTT
CDR3: CASRTSGELFF
D: NA
J: TRBJ2-2
V: TRBV6-5
size: NA

DNA: TGTGCCAGCAGAGACGTTCAAGGATACCAGCCCCAGCATTTT
CDR3: CASRDVQGYQPQHF
D: NA
J: TRBJ1-5
V: TRBV2
size: NA

DNA: TGTGCCAGCAGCTGGGGACAGGAGGATAATGAAAAACTGTTTTTT
CDR3: CASSWGQEDNEKLFF
D: TRBD1
J: TRBJ1-4
V: TRBV5-4
size: NA

DNA: TGTGCCAGCAGCCCCCCGCCCCTAGCGGGGGGTCCAGATACGCAGTATTTT
CDR3: CASSPPPLAGGPDTQYF
D: TRBD2
J: TRBJ2-3
V: TRBV6-2/TRBV6-3
size: NA

DNA: TGTGCCAGCTCACGTTCCAGGACGGGGTCCACCTACGAGCAGTACTTC
CDR3: CASSRSRTGSTYEQYF
D: NA
J: TRBJ2-7
V: TRBV18
size: NA

DNA: TGTGCCAGCAGCCACAGGGGACGTAATGAAAAACTGTTTTTT
CDR3: CASSHRGRNEKLFF
D: NA
J: TRBJ1-4
V: TRBV3-1/TRBV3-2
size: once

DNA: TGTGCCAGCAGCCATATTTACAATGAGCAGTTCTTC
CDR3: CASSHIYNEQFF
D: NA
J: TRBJ2-1
V: TRBV12-3/TRBV12-4
size: NA

DNA: TGTGCCAGCAGTTTCGCCAGACAGGGGTGGAATCAGCCCCAGCATTTT
CDR3: CASSFARQGWNQPQHF
D: TRBD1
J: TRBJ1-5
V: TRBV28
size: NA

DNA: TGTGCCAGCAGCCAAGGACTTCATTTCTCTGGAAACACCATATATTTT
CDR3: CASSQGLHFSGNTIYF
D: NA
J: TRBJ1-3
V: TRBV3-1/TRBV3-2
size: NA

DNA: TGTGCCAGCCACCTTGGGGACAGGGGGCGCGGGGTGAAGTTCTTC
CDR3: CASHLGDRGRGVKFF
D: TRBD1
J: TRBJ2-1
V: TRBV27
size: NA

DNA: TGTGCCAGCAGCTTAGGGTCAGGGAATCGAAACACTGAAGCTTTCTTT
CDR3: CASSLGSGNRNTEAFF
D: NA
J: TRBJ1-1
V: TRBV7-8
size: once

DNA: TGTGCCAGTAGTATAGAAGGGTTATCCTACGAGCAGTACTTC
CDR3: CASSIEGLSYEQYF
D: NA
J: TRBJ2-7
V: TRBV19
size: NA

DNA: TGTGCCAGCAGCCAAGATAAGCGGACCACAGATACGCAGTATTTT
CDR3: CASSQDKRTTDTQYF
D: NA
J: TRBJ2-3
V: TRBV3-1/TRBV3-2
size: NA

DNA: TGTGCCAGCAGCCTGGGACAGGGGGCTTTTGGAAACACCATATATTTT
CDR3: CASSLGQGAFGNTIYF
D: TRBD1
J: TRBJ1-3
V: TRBV7-2
size: NA

DNA: TGTGCCAGCTCACTGGGACAGGGGGCTACAGATACGCAGTATTTT
CDR3: CASSLGQGATDTQYF
D: TRBD1
J: TRBJ2-3
V: TRBV18
size: NA

DNA: TGTGCTAGCAGACCACTCCAGGGGGCTCGGGGCTACACCTTC
CDR3: CASRPLQGARGYTF
D: TRBD1
J: TRBJ1-2
V: TRBV7-7
size: NA

DNA: TGTGCCAGCAGTTACCGGCGCAGCCCATACAATGAGCAGTTCTTC
CDR3: CASSYRRSPYNEQFF
D: NA
J: TRBJ2-1
V: TRBV6-2/TRBV6-3
size: NA

DNA: TGTGCCAGCAGCCGAGGGAGTAGCGGGAGTTGGACAGATACGCAGTATTTT
CDR3: CASSRGSSGSWTDTQYF
D: TRBD2
J: TRBJ2-3
V: TRBV2
size: few